The rows below give T cell receptor beta chains drawn from one sample of a study of T cell responses to AZD1222 COVID-19 vaccine. Only in-frame clones appear in the TCRdb table, and some are missing; sequencing was by immunoSEQ multiplex PCR. The table records 150,000 to 200,000 clones, 88% of them present only once. This specimen was peripheral blood, taken on day 0 of AZD1222 vaccination. Receptors originate from an adult in good health. Each CDR3 is given with its conserved first and last residue. Each record gives: clone size, D gene, V gene, J gene, CDR3 DNA, CDR3 protein. The D gene is left open where the match is weak. Rows give clone size only sometimes, using once, few, many, or a class for an expanded clone.

-	TRBD1	TRBV7-2	TRBJ2-1	TGTGCCAGCAGCTTAGAAACGGGACAGGGCTACAATGAGCAGTTCTTC	CASSLETGQGYNEQFF
few	-	TRBV27	TRBJ2-7	TGTGCCAGCAGTCCTACCGTTTTAGAACAGGGTACATACGAGCAGTACTTC	CASSPTVLEQGTYEQYF
-	-	TRBV27	TRBJ1-5	TGTGCCAGCAGTTACGACCTTCAGCCCCAGCATTTT	CASSYDLQPQHF
-	TRBD1	TRBV7-9	TRBJ2-7	TGTGCCAGCAGCCTACGACAGGGGAGGTACGAGCAGTACTTC	CASSLRQGRYEQYF
-	-	TRBV6-4	TRBJ2-1	TGTGCCAGCAGTGACGGGGCTAGGCACAATGAGCAGTTCTTC	CASSDGARHNEQFF
-	-	TRBV7-9	TRBJ2-7	TGTGCCAGCAGCCAGGACAGACTCTACGAGCAGTACTTC	CASSQDRLYEQYF
-	TRBD1	TRBV7-2	TRBJ1-1	TGTGCCAGCAGCTATTGGGGCGGGACAGGGTTAGGAGCTTTCTTT	CASSYWGGTGLGAFF
-	TRBD1	TRBV30	TRBJ1-6	TGTGCCTGGAGTCACCCCGGGACAGGGTATGGGAATTCACCCCTCCACTTT	CAWSHPGTGYGNSPLHF
-	TRBD1	TRBV7-2	TRBJ1-3	TGTGCCAGCAGCCCGACAGGGTTCGGAAACACCATATATTTT	CASSPTGFGNTIYF
-	-	TRBV5-1	TRBJ2-3	TGCGCCAGCAGCTTGGTAGGGGAGCGAGGCACAGATACGCAGTATTTT	CASSLVGERGTDTQYF
-	TRBD1	TRBV19	TRBJ1-5	TGTGCCAGTAGTATCAGACAGGGGCTAGTTCAGCCCCAGCATTTT	CASSIRQGLVQPQHF
-	-	TRBV13	TRBJ1-5	TGTGCCAGCTCTCCGACGGGACATCAGCCCCAGCATTTT	CASSPTGHQPQHF
-	-	TRBV2	TRBJ1-1	TGTGCCAGCAGAGATCAGGGCGGAAGCACTGAAGCTTTCTTT	CASRDQGGSTEAFF
few	-	TRBV21-1	TRBJ2-7	TGTGCCAGCAGCCCCCCCGCAGGGCGACTCTCCTACGAGCAGTACTTC	CASSPPAGRLSYEQYF
-	-	TRBV20-1	TRBJ2-3	TGCAGTGCTAGTACCCCCAGGGGCGGCCCAGATACGCAGTATTTT	CSASTPRGGPDTQYF
-	-	TRBV6-6	TRBJ2-4	TGTGCCAGCACGGCGGAGGGGGCCAAAAACATTCAGTACTTC	CASTAEGAKNIQYF
-	TRBD1	TRBV28	TRBJ1-6	TGTGCCAGCAGTCCAGGACAGGGTGGGTCACCCCTCCACTTT	CASSPGQGGSPLHF
-	-	TRBV5-1	TRBJ1-4	TGCGCCAGCAAGGGACTGGATAATGAAAAACTGTTTTTT	CASKGLDNEKLFF
many	TRBD2	TRBV6-4	TRBJ2-2	TGTGCCAGCAGCGCTGGGACTAGCGTCCCCACCGGGGAGCTGTTTTTT	CASSAGTSVPTGELFF
-	-	TRBV6-5	TRBJ2-1	TGTGCCAGCAGGGTCAGTAGTGGTGAGCAGTTCTTC	CASRVSSGEQFF
few	-	TRBV5-5	TRBJ1-6	TGTGCCAGCAGCCTCGTACGGAATTCACCCCTCCACTTT	CASSLVRNSPLHF
-	-	TRBV27	TRBJ1-1	TGTGCCAGCAGTTTCGGCGGCCTGAACACTGAAGCTTTCTTT	CASSFGGLNTEAFF
-	-	TRBV7-8	TRBJ2-1	TGTGCCAGCAGCCGAGACTGGAGCTCCTACAATGAGCAGTTCTTC	CASSRDWSSYNEQFF
-	TRBD1	TRBV19	TRBJ2-1	TGTGCCAGTAGTATAAGGACAGGGGGCATATCGTACAATGAGCAGTTCTTC	CASSIRTGGISYNEQFF
few	-	TRBV6-2/TRBV6-3	TRBJ2-2	TGTGCCAGCACCCCCTTCGGGAACACCGGGGAGCTGTTTTTT	CASTPFGNTGELFF
-	-	TRBV27	TRBJ1-5	TGTGCCAGCAGTTTAGCCAGGAATCAGCCCCAGCATTTT	CASSLARNQPQHF
-	-	TRBV12-3/TRBV12-4	TRBJ2-7	TGTGCCAGCAGTTTAGGGGTCGGAAAGCAGTACTTC	CASSLGVGKQYF
-	-	TRBV7-2	TRBJ1-6	TGTGCCAGCAGCTTAGGGGGGGCAGGGAATTCACCCCTCCACTTT	CASSLGGAGNSPLHF